The following is a T cell receptor (beta chain) sequence with its context. TCRdb's table, derived via immunoSEQ multiplex PCR, lists solely in-frame clones and lacks some. The sample lists hundreds of thousands of clones; roughly 90% were seen once. These data are taken from a study of Ad26.COV2.S vaccination and SARS-CoV-2 variants. Study at large: The vaccine Ad26.COV2.S was put into the muscle once, or twice with 56 days between.

Treatment described: roughly 18 received Ad26.COV2.S at low or high dose, single or two shots; roughly five received placebo; per-sample allocation not given. It was on day 63 after the first vaccine or placebo injection that samples were taken. The CDR3 covers 14 residues. Trimming took off 4 bases at V and 6 bases at J, with 12 bases between the two ends. Germline V lookup: CDR1 SGHTA, CDR2 FQGTGA. The material sequenced was peripheral blood, taken in a trial of Ad26.COV2.S vaccine versus placebo. The V gene is TRBV7-3, the J gene TRBJ2-2; D not certain. The clonotype originates from a person aged 18-65 years who received the Ad26.COV2.S COVID-19 vaccine or a placebo. The CDR3 DNA sequence: TGTGCCAGCAGCTACGGTCTAGGAGCCGGGGAGCTGTTTTTT. It translates to CASSYGLGAGELFF.